A single sample is the source of the 29 T cell receptor beta chains below, sequenced in a study of monozygotic twins with inflammatory bowel disease. TCRdb reprocessed the 5' RACE reads; each CDR3 protein has one entry and no DNA is given. The table for this sample gives hundreds of thousands of distinct CDR3 sequences. Sequencing was carried out using blood. These receptors were obtained from a human donor with ulcerative colitis or Crohn's disease, or a healthy co-twin of an affected twin (not recorded which).

V and J are TRBV4-3 and TRBJ2-7; the D call of TRBD1 rests on TCRdb alone, since no DNA is present to check it. The V gene's germline CDR1 is LGHNA and CDR2 YSLEER. This CDR3 is 17 amino acids long. This CDR3 reads CASSQDSATAEPYEQYF.

This chain links TRBV4-1 with TRBJ2-7; the TRBD1 assignment by TCRdb is unverifiable without DNA. The germline gives CDR1 MGHRA, CDR2 YSYEKL. The length of the CDR3 is 16 residues. CDR3 in amino acids: CASSQDRGEPIYEQYF.

V and J are TRBV10-3 and TRBJ2-1; TCRdb returns TRBD2, unconfirmable since there is no DNA. The CDR3 length is 14 residues. Germline CDR1 and CDR2: ENHRY and SYGVKD. CDR3 in amino acids: CAISKRADYNEQFF.

The chain has TRBV7-2 and TRBJ2-5; no DNA is available, so the TRBD2 call from TCRdb remains unchecked. This CDR3 has 16 amino acids. Germline assignment: CDR1 SGHTA and CDR2 FQGNSA. CDR3 sequence: CASSLWVAGGQETQYF. Complete variable domain (other parts from reference TRBV7-2 and TRBJ2-5): GAGVSQSPSNKVTEKGKDVELRCDPISGHTALYWYRQSLGQGLEFLIYFQGNSAPDKSGLPSDRFSAERTGGSVSTLTIQRTQQEDSAVYLCASSLWVAGGQETQYFGPGTRLLVL.

The J gene is TRBJ1-1, the V gene TRBV19. The length of the CDR3 is 16 residues. The germline gives CDR1 LNHDA, CDR2 SQIVND (reference sequence). The CDR3 here is CASSISYRVEAPGAFF.

This sequence joins TRBV10-3 and TRBJ1-1. Germline values: CDR1 ENHRY, CDR2 SYGVKD. The CDR3 runs 13 residues. CDR3 sequence: CAIGLGGNTEAFF.

This chain links TRBV7-2 with TRBJ2-3; the TRBD1 assignment by TCRdb is unverifiable without DNA. There are 14 residues in the CDR3. Germline V lookup: CDR1 SGHTA, CDR2 FQGNSA. The CDR3 loop reads CASSLGGPTDTQYF.

This chain joins TRBV20-1 and TRBJ2-1; TCRdb's D call, TRBD1, is unchecked because there is no DNA. Per germline, CDR1 DFQATT and CDR2 SNEGSKA (reference sequence). This CDR3 comprises 13 residues. CDR3 residues: CSAPGQGVYEQFF.

The chain uses TRBV12-3 or TRBV12-4 and TRBJ2-7. This CDR3 is 14 amino acids long. CDR3: CASSTSRSSYEQYF.

The rearrangement joins TRBV11-1 to TRBJ2-3; TCRdb's D call of TRBD1 is untestable without DNA. The germline CDR1 and CDR2 sequences are SGHAT and FQDESV (reference sequence). The CDR3 runs to 20 residues. The CDR3 loop reads CASSPILPLPGQGVVDTQYF.

This sequence joins TRBV20-1 and TRBJ2-5; there is no DNA to check the TCRdb D call of TRBD2. Germline-derived CDR1 and CDR2 are DFQATT and SNEGSKA (reference sequence). The CDR3 runs to 14 residues. The CDR3 loop reads CSASREEVGETQYF.

This chain joins TRBV5-8 and TRBJ2-2. Germline values: CDR1 SGHTS, CDR2 YDEGEE. The CDR3 totals 15 residues. The CDR3 sequence: CASRPDHPSTGELFF.

V gene TRBV4-1 combines with J gene TRBJ1-1. This CDR3 spans 16 amino acids. Germline V CDR1 and CDR2: MGHRA, YSYEKL. CDR3 sequence: CASSHPQGRRNTEAFF.

The chain recombines TRBV30 with TRBJ1-5. The CDR3 runs to 13 residues. CDR1 and CDR2 (germline): GTSNPN, SVGIG (reference sequence). CDR3 protein: CAWSGQEYQPQHF.

This sequence joins TRBV12-3 or TRBV12-4 and TRBJ1-5; TCRdb's D gene call, TRBD1, goes unchecked for lack of DNA. The CDR3 is 17 amino acids. The CDR3: CASSPGLGGDGNQPQHF.

V is TRBV20-1 and J is TRBJ2-3; lacking DNA, the TRBD2 call made by TCRdb goes unchecked. Germline CDR1 and CDR2: DFQATT and SNEGSKA (reference sequence). The length of the CDR3 is 15 residues. The CDR3 protein is CSPRSGTSRTDTQYF.

This sequence joins TRBV5-6 and TRBJ2-1; the D call from TCRdb, TRBD1, cannot be confirmed without DNA. Germline loops: CDR1 SGHDT, CDR2 YYEEEE. This CDR3 comprises 17 residues. CDR3 in amino acids: CASSLLAGASSYNEQFF.

The chain recombines TRBV29-1 with TRBJ2-4; TCRdb names TRBD2, which stays unverified in the absence of DNA. The CDR3 contains 14 residues. Germline CDR1 and CDR2: SQVTM and ANQGSEA. CDR3 loop: CSVTSGRAGDIQYF. Combining the CDR3 with reference TRBV29-1 and TRBJ2-4 gives the whole variable domain SAVISQKPSRDICQRGTSLTIQCQVDSQVTMMFWYRQQPGQSLTLIATANQGSEATYESGFVIDKFPISRPNLTFSTLTVSNMSPEDSSIYLCSVTSGRAGDIQYFGAGTRLSVL.

The J gene is TRBJ1-1, the V gene TRBV18. Germline CDR1 is KGHSH and CDR2 is LQKENI. This CDR3 spans 15 amino acids. This CDR3 reads CASSPTGLHQTEAFF. Using reference TRBV18 and TRBJ1-1 for the parts outside the CDR3, the full variable domain is NAGVMQNPRHLVRRRGQEARLRCSPMKGHSHVYWYRQLPEEGLKFMVYLQKENIIDESGMPKERFSAEFPKEGPSILRIQQVVRGDSAAYFCASSPTGLHQTEAFFGQGTRLTVV.

The chain carries TRBV5-1 and TRBJ2-2. The CDR3 sequence is 15 residues long. Germline values: CDR1 SGHRS, CDR2 YFSETQ. The CDR3 loop is CASSGTAMNTGELFF.

This chain links TRBV20-1 with TRBJ2-3; the D call from TCRdb, TRBD2, cannot be confirmed without DNA. Germline CDR1 and CDR2: DFQATT and SNEGSKA (reference sequence). The CDR3 is made up of 17 amino acids. CDR3 amino acids: CSARDLGLAGELATQYF.

The V call is TRBV18, the J call TRBJ2-2. CDR3 size: 16 residues. Germline values: CDR1 KGHSH, CDR2 LQKENI. CDR3 loop: CASSRSGIPNTGELFF.

CDR3 loop: CASSPPGTSRRGTQYF. This chain joins TRBV7-2 and TRBJ2-3; TCRdb names TRBD2, which stays unverified in the absence of DNA. The CDR3 sequence is 16 residues long. Looked up from germline, CDR1 is SGHTA and CDR2 is FQGNSA.

The gene calls are TRBV3-1 and TRBJ2-5. This CDR3 has 13 residues. CDR1 and CDR2 from the germline V gene are LGHDT and YNNKEL (reference sequence). CDR3 residues: CASSQVKAEAKYF.

The V call is TRBV27, the J call TRBJ2-3; the D call of TRBD1 rests on TCRdb alone, since no DNA is present to check it. The CDR3 consists of 15 residues. Per germline, CDR1 MNHEY and CDR2 SMNVEV (reference sequence). CDR3 in amino acids: CASSFRDRLTDTQYF.

The chain combines TRBV12-3 or TRBV12-4 with TRBJ1-1; the TCRdb call, TRBD1, lacks DNA for checking. The CDR3 totals 12 residues. The CDR3 protein is CASSPGAAEAFF.

V gene TRBV10-3 combines with J gene TRBJ2-2; without DNA, the TCRdb call of TRBD1 cannot be checked. The CDR3 covers 16 residues. The germline V gene has CDR1 ENHRY and CDR2 SYGVKD. This CDR3 reads CAISERGRVNTGELFF.

This chain uses TRBV6-2 or TRBV6-3 with TRBJ2-2. Germline CDR1 and CDR2: MNHEY and SVGEGT. This CDR3 spans 15 amino acids. CDR3 amino acids: CASSPLPRYTGELFF.

The V call is TRBV5-1, the J call TRBJ1-1; the D gene TCRdb calls, TRBD1, cannot be checked with no DNA. The CDR3 runs to 15 residues. The V gene's germline CDR1 is SGHRS and CDR2 YFSETQ. The CDR3 reads CASSPQGNWNTEAFF.